This T cell receptor beta chain derives from a study of cytomegalovirus exposure and HLA in healthy donors. Broader study findings: Fewer N-insertions (relative to the roughly 670-donor mean) were reportedly seen in an Asian-associated ancestry cluster in a later analysis. Reports state that TCR beta sequences accurately predicted most subjects' HLA-A and HLA-B alleles. In an earlier analysis, about 87% or about 30%: the productive usage of most TCR beta V segments.

Primers for the PCR totalled 60 Vbeta and 13 Jbeta. TCRdb's table, derived via immunoSEQ multiplex PCR, lists solely in-frame clones and lacks some. The data contain fewer than 150,000 clones, less than 85% of them singletons. Germline CDR1 is SQVTM and CDR2 is ANQGSEA. The V gene lost 5 bases and the J gene lost 4 bases, with 17 bases spanning the gap. CDR3 length equals 14 residues. Comment on this clone: Its target is not known.

The chain employs TRBV29-1 and TRBJ1-2; D unresolved. Sequenced: PBMCs. The sequence was collected from a man aged 35 to 55 in good health and CMV-seropositive. CDR3 region: CSVQTGRTLYGYTF. The CDR3 nucleotides are TGCAGCGTTCAAACCGGGAGAACACTCTATGGCTACACCTTC.